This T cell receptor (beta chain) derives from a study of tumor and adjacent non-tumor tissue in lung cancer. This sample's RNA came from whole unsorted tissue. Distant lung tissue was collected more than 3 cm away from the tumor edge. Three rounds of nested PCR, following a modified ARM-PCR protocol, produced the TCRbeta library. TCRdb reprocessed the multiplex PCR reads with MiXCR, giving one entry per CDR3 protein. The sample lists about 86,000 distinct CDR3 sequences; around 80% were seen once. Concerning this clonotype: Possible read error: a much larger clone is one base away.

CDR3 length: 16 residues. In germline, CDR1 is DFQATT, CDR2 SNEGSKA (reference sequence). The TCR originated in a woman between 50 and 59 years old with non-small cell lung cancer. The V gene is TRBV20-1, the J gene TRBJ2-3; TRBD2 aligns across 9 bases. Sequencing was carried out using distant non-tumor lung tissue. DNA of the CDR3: TGCAGTGCTATATCTAGACTAGCGGAGACGGTAGATATGCAGTATTTT. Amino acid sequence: CSAISRLAETVDMQYF.